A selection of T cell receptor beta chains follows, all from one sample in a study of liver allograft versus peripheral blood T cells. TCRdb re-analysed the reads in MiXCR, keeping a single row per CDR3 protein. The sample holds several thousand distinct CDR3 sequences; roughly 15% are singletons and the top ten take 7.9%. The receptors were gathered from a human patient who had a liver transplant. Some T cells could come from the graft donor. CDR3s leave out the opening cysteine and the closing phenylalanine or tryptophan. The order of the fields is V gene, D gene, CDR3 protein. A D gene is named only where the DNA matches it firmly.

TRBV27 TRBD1 ARLGGDRGTNTEAF
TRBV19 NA ASSPSGAQNQPQH
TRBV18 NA ASSPMNTEAF
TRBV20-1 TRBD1 SASQFHPGQYGYT
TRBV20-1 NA SASRQRNQPQH
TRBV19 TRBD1 ASSGDRSLPLH
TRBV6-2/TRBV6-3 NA ASRPAGKNYGYT
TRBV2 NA ASNLGTIARYGYT
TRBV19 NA ASKGEGNSPLH
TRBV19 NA ASSEGVNTEAF
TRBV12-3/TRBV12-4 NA ASSSGFSPLH
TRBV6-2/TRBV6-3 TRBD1 ASSFLRQGQSPLH
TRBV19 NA ASSTPSGGSYNEQF
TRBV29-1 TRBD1 SVMTGADQPQH
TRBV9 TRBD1 ASSVAWDSSGNTIY
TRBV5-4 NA ASSARVVDIAEAF
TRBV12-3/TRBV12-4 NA ASRRTANYGYT
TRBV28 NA ASGVAEQPQH